The rows below give T cell receptor beta chains drawn from one sample of a study of tumor-infiltrating lymphocytes in primary liver carcinoma. In TCRdb, the multiplex PCR reads were re-called with MiXCR into one record per CDR3 protein. The sample includes roughly 200,000 distinct CDR3 sequences, roughly 80% seen only once; the top ten take 15% to 20%. The sequenced sample consisted of tumor tissue from primary liver carcinoma. The receptors here all came from a middle-aged man with primary liver carcinoma and hepatitis B virus infection. The CDR3 runs from the conserved cysteine through the conserved F or W. The order of the fields is D gene, V gene, clone size, J gene, CDR3 protein, CDR3 DNA. The D gene is left open where the match is weak. Some rows have no size entry. The others give once, few or many, or a class for an expanded clone.

TRBD2,TRBV5-6,once,TRBJ2-2,CASSLVINGGSHTNTGELFF,TGTGCCAGCAGCTTAGTAATCAATGGCGGGAGCCATACGAACACTGGGGAGCTGTTTTTT
TRBD1,TRBV20-1,.,TRBJ1-1,CSAHDETGDRRAFF,TGCAGTGCGCACGACGAGACAGGGGATCGGAGGGCTTTCTTT
.,TRBV11-1,.,TRBJ2-1,CANSLRSRASYIEQFF,TGTGCCAATAGCTTACGGAGCAGGGCCTCCTACATTGAGCAGTTCTTC
.,TRBV4-2,.,TRBJ1-2,CASSQETAQGPNYGYTF,TGTGCCAGCAGCCAAGAAACCGCTCAGGGGCCTAACTATGGCTACACCTTC
.,TRBV4-2,.,TRBJ1-1,CASSQGTPVGCEASF,TGTGCCAGCAGCCAAGGGACCCCGGTAGGCTGTGAAGCTTCCTTT
.,TRBV29-1,.,TRBJ1-2,CSVGPPTGTQVVNYGYIF,TGCAGCGTTGGGCCACCAACAGGAACTCAAGTGGTTAACTATGGCTACATCTTC
.,TRBV11-2,.,TRBJ2-5,CASSRRTGTAKTQYF,TGTGCCAGCAGTCGTAGGACTGGTACCGCGAAGACCCAGTACTTC
.,TRBV11-1,.,TRBJ2-3,CASSYGGSSVGANTDTQYF,TGTGCCAGCAGCTATGGGGGAAGCTCTGTTGGAGCCAACACGGATACGCAGTATTTT
.,TRBV10-2,.,TRBJ2-3,CASSVLSSEARYF,TGTGCCAGCAGTGTTCTCTCTAGCGAAGCGCGGTATTTT
.,TRBV29-1,.,TRBJ1-5,CSVATWSKSRPQHF,TGCAGCGTAGCGACATGGAGTAAAAGTCGGCCCCAGCATTTT
TRBD1,TRBV6-2/TRBV6-3,.,TRBJ2-7,CASSSLTGTNEQYF,TGTGCCAGCAGTTCCCTGACAGGGACCAACGAGCAGTACTTC
.,TRBV11-1,.,TRBJ2-7,CASSLGPVGESSYKQYF,TGTGCCAGCAGCTTAGGACCGGTGGGTGAAAGTTCCTACAAGCAGTACTTC
.,TRBV24-1,many,TRBJ2-6,CATSAGDSGANVLTF,TGTGCCACCAGTGCCGGGGACTCTGGGGCCAACGTCCTGACTTTC
TRBD2,TRBV6-6,.,TRBJ2-3,CASSPKLAGGPLYTEYF,TGTGCAAGCAGTCCTAAGCTAGCGGGAGGGCCCCTATATACGGAGTATTTT
.,TRBV24-1,.,TRBJ2-2,CTTSDFGRGRTGVLFF,TGTACCACCAGTGATTTCGGCAGGGGAAGGACCGGGGTGCTGTTTTTT
.,TRBV5-4,.,TRBJ1-2,CASSPGGAMDYGYTF,TGTGCCAGCAGCCCGGGGGGGGCAATGGACTATGGCTATACCTTC
.,TRBV29-1,.,TRBJ2-1,CSYYGASNNEQFF,TGCAGCTACTACGGGGCAAGTAACAATGAGCAGTTCTTC
.,TRBV10-3,.,TRBJ2-6,CAISGPRGAVSRANVLTF,TGTGCCATCAGTGGTCCGAGGGGGGCAGTCTCTAGGGCCAACGTCCTGACTTTC
TRBD1,TRBV6-6,.,TRBJ1-1,CASLTGINTEAFF,TGTGCCAGCCTGACAGGGATCAACACAGAAGCTTTCTTT
.,TRBV29-1,.,TRBJ1-1,CSVLPGWGMNPEAFF,TGCAGCGTTCTTCCGGGGTGGGGAATGAACCCTGAAGCTTTCTTT
.,TRBV5-6,once,TRBJ1-1,CASSFPGFTPTEAFF,TGTGCCAGCAGCTTTCCGGGCTTTACTCCCACTGAAGCTTTCTTT
TRBD1,TRBV10-3,.,TRBJ2-7,CVTRDSQAYEQYF,TGTGTCACCAGGGACAGCCAAGCCTACGAGCAGTACTTC
TRBD2,TRBV11-2,once,TRBJ2-2,CASSLLTSGGIGELFF,TGTGCCAGCAGCTTATTGACTAGCGGGGGCATCGGGGAGCTGTTCTTC
.,TRBV12-5,.,TRBJ2-7,CVSEGTGYYEQYF,TGTGTCAGTGAGGGGACCGGTTACTACGAGCAGTACTTT
TRBD1,TRBV6-2/TRBV6-3,.,TRBJ2-1,CASTQPGQGATERFF,TGTGCCAGCACCCAACCGGGACAGGGGGCAACGGAGCGGTTCTTC
TRBD2,TRBV4-3,.,TRBJ2-3,CASSQRGLARWPSTDTQYF,TGCGCCAGCAGCCAAAGGGGACTAGCGAGATGGCCTAGCACAGATACGCAGTATTTT
.,TRBV20-1,few,TRBJ2-6,CSAPIGGLGEGANVLTF,TGCAGTGCCCCTATAGGGGGGCTTGGGGAAGGGGCCAACGTCCTGACTTTC
.,TRBV6-2/TRBV6-3,.,TRBJ1-6,CVSSYLGTVDSPLHF,TGTGTCAGCAGTTACCTCGGGACGGTTGACTCACCCCTCCACTTT
.,TRBV5-5,.,TRBJ2-3,CASSPRGDTQCF,TGTGCCAGCAGCCCCAGGGGTGATACGCAGTGTTTT
TRBD1,TRBV6-5,many,TRBJ2-6,CASRYRGSGANVLTF,TGTGCCAGCAGATACAGGGGCTCTGGGGCCAACGTCCTGACTTTC
TRBD2,TRBV11-2,.,TRBJ2-3,CANSTGGTQYF,TGTGCCAACAGCACGGGAGGGACGCAGTACTTT
.,TRBV29-1,large,TRBJ1-1,CSVAPGWGMNTEAFF,TGCAGCGTTGCCCCGGGATGGGGAATGAACACTGAAGCTTTCTTT